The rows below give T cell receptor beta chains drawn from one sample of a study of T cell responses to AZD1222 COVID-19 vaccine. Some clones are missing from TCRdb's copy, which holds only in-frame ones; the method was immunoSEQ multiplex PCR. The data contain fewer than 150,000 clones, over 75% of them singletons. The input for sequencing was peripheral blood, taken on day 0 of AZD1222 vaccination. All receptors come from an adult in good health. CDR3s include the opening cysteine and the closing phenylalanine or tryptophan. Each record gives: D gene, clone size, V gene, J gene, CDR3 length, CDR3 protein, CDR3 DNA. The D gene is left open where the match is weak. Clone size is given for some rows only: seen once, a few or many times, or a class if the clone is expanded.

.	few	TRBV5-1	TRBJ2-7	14	CASSPMTASYEQYF	TGCGCCAGCAGCCCTATGACGGCATCCTACGAGCAGTACTTC
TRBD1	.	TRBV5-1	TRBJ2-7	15	CASSLYDDRGYEQYF	TGCGCCAGCAGCTTGTACGACGACAGGGGGTACGAGCAGTACTTC
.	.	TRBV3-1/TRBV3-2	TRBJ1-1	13	CASSQTSHAEAFF	TGTGCCAGCAGCCAAACATCTCACGCTGAAGCTTTCTTT
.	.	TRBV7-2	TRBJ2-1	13	CASSLPGVGEQFF	TGTGCCAGCAGCCTCCCAGGAGTAGGTGAGCAGTTCTTC
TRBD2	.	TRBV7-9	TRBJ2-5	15	CASSLVGGTQETQYF	TGTGCCAGCAGCTTAGTGGGAGGGACCCAAGAGACCCAGTACTTC
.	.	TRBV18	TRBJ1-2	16	CASSPPVRAVTLGYTF	TGTGCCAGCTCACCACCGGTTCGAGCGGTGACACTTGGCTACACCTTC
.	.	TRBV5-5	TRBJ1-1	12	CASSLSRTEAFF	TGTGCCAGCAGCTTGAGCAGGACTGAAGCTTTCTTT
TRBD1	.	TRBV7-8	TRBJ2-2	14	CASSLTGASGELFF	TGTGCCAGCAGCCTGACAGGGGCGAGCGGGGAGCTGTTTTTT
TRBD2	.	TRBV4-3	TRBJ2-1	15	CASSHGTSLPNEQFF	TGCGCCAGCAGCCACGGGACTAGCCTCCCCAATGAGCAGTTCTTC
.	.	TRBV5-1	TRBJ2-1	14	CASSRGRGPDEQFF	TGCGCCAGCAGCCGTGGAAGGGGTCCGGATGAGCAGTTCTTC
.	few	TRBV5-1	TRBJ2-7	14	CASSLEGGTYEQYF	TGCGCCAGCAGCTTGGAGGGTGGGACCTACGAGCAGTACTTC
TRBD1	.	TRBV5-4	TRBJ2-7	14	CASSLTGTGSYQYF	TGTGCCAGCAGCTTAACCGGGACAGGATCCTATCAGTACTTC
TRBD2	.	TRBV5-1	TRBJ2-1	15	CASSQSGSSYNEQFF	TGCGCCAGCAGCCAAAGCGGGAGCTCCTACAATGAGCAGTTCTTC
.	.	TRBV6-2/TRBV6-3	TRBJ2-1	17	CASSPQSGASSYNEQFF	TGTGCCAGCAGCCCCCAATCGGGGGCTAGCTCCTACAATGAGCAGTTCTTC
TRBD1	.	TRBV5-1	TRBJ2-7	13	CASSLGGGLEQYF	TGCGCCAGCAGCTTGGGAGGGGGCCTTGAGCAGTACTTC
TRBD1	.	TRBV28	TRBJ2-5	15	CASSSPTGGGETQYF	TGTGCCAGCAGTTCTCCGACAGGGGGCGGAGAGACCCAGTACTTC
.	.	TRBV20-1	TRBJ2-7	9	CTERVEQYF	TGCACAGAACGGGTCGAGCAGTACTTC
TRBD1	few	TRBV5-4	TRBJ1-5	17	CASSKAPGQGVNQPQHF	TGTGCCAGCAGTAAAGCCCCGGGACAGGGTGTGAATCAGCCCCAGCATTTT
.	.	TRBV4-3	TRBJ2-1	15	CASSQAGAPYNEQFF	TGCGCCAGCAGCCAAGCGGGAGCCCCCTACAATGAGCAGTTCTTC
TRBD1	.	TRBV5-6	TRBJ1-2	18	CASSPRPQGIVNSYGYTF	TGTGCCAGCAGCCCTAGGCCACAGGGGATCGTTAATTCGTATGGCTACACCTTC
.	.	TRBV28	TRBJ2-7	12	CASSLTDYEQYF	TGTGCCAGCAGTTTAACCGACTACGAGCAGTACTTC
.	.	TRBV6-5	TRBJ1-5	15	CASSYSGGWNQPQHF	TGTGCCAGCAGTTACTCCGGAGGGTGGAATCAGCCCCAGCATTTT